Reported below is one TCR beta chain. The antigen it binds to is not known. Per-base quality was not reported, and no clone a single base away is much larger than it. This sample also contains other DNA sequences that code for the same CDR3. For the CD8 naive samples, CD45RO-negative cells were positively selected for CCR7, yielding a CD45RA+CCR7+ population from which TemRA cells were excluded. Healthy HIV-negative adults with no recently reported acute infections or vaccinations were included as donors. Every donor was a Caucasian adult living in Nashville, Tennessee, USA. Blood was collected by leukapheresis, and PBMCs were isolated by Ficoll-Histopaque density gradient centrifugation and then cryopreserved in liquid nitrogen vapor phase. Purity and quantity of every magnetically sorted T cell population were checked by analytical flow cytometry. Each sorted fraction had its genomic DNA isolated and then quantified by UV absorbance on a Nanodrop 2000c.

This record comes from a study of shared clonotypes between healthy human individuals (TCRdb year 2020). Study-wide context: A few men and a couple of women, aged 18 to 49 years, made up the cohort. For each donor, CD4 naive and CD4 memory were each given three plates, CD8 naive was given two plates, and CD8 memory was given one plate. To increase sequencing depth and limit assay-specific biases, different laboratories used diverse techniques to prepare libraries and sequence TCR repertoires. Between about 0.85 and 9.5 billion PBMCs per donor were obtained by leukapheresis. To estimate repertoire size and how much clonotypes are shared between individuals, the study performed deep sequencing of blood TCR repertoires from about 5 healthy adults.

CDR1 and CDR2, looked up from the germline V gene, are SGDLS and YYNGEE. V and J lose 0 bases and 3 bases, and a span of 6 bases separates them. The CDR3 goes from the cysteine to the phenylalanine over 13 residues. CDR3 DNA is the only sequence kept; it has 39 bases, read in frame from the first base. Using the deep immunoSEQ assay, TCR CDR3 regions were amplified from genomic DNA by multiplex PCR. Extracted genomic DNA from each cell subset was distributed evenly across all wells of several immunoSEQ 96-well plates, and each plate was treated as a replicate. For sorted subsets, approximately 190 ng genomic DNA, equal to tens of thousands of T cell genomes, was loaded into each replicate PCR. Purified libraries were quantified with a Qubit 3.0 fluorometer, sized on a Bioanalyzer 2100, and re-quantified with the KAPA Library Quantification kit. A separate single-read 150-cycle Illumina NextSeq 550 flow cell was used to sequence each immunoSEQ 96-well plate. The study's processing was this. Because only junctional sequences without quality scores were contained in the immunoSEQ output, filtering matching that applied to full-length reads could not be performed. To assign V/J genes and CDR3, sequences were annotated using PyIR, a Python wrapper for IgBLAST v1.9, with IMGT germline references. Reads were filtered out if the reads had weak V/J assignments (E-value above 1e-6), no CDR3, stop codons, out-of-frame junctions, or ambiguous translated residues. A V3J clonotype was defined by an identical inferred V gene, J gene, and CDR3 amino acid sequence. Percentage overlap between repertoires was computed as shared unique clonotypes divided by the size of the smaller repertoire. RTK rarefaction, the Chao1 estimator, and Recon v2.1 estimates of unobserved clonotypes were used to assess repertoire richness. Generation probabilities were computed with OLGA for all TCRbeta clonotypes obtained by the gDNA method from a handful of donors. TCRdb re-hosts the immuneACCESS table, in-frame sequences only. Its copies lack some clones; in the studies checked, an unresolved V gene accounts for under half of them, and the cause for the rest is not known. The DNA gave D and trimming, while V, J and clone size come from that table. This sample comprises millions of clones, just over 90% of them detected only once. The biggest ten clones account for approximately 1.7% of the sample.

Study-wide findings and limitations: Incomplete sequencing was indicated by rarefaction of sorted-subset datasets, despite the large sequencing depth. The genetic and exposure-history diversity represented was limited by the small number of donors. Across four donors, 5% to 6% of naive CD4, more than 3% of naive CD8, about 2.3% of memory CD4, and over 0.35% of memory CD8 clonotypes were shared. Estimated clonotype richness was generally larger for naive than for memory subsets. Sampling was restricted to blood, and TCR repertoires in tissues likely differ from the TCR repertoires found in blood. Clonotypes shared by all four sorted-subset donors showed higher generation probabilities than non-shared clonotypes. Pairwise subsampling indicated that sequencing depth was expected to affect the degree of clonotype sharing among donors.

The material sequenced was naive CD8+ T cells from PBMCs. The cell subset or site label corresponds to: CD45RA+CCR7+. The rearranged chain carries TRBV9 and TRBJ1-1, with the D gene too uncertain to name. The source is a man aged 18 to 29 in good health. Some clones in this sample may be carry-over from other donors' samples. CDR3 region: CASSVGSYTEAFF. The DNA is as follows: TGTGCCAGCAGCGTAGGGTCTTACACTGAAGCTTTCTTT.